This section outlines one TCR beta chain sequence together with its context. Its antigen is unknown. The germline CDR1 and CDR2 sequences are SGHTA and FQGNSA. V was pared by 5 bases and J by 5 bases, with 13 bases between. CDR3 length: 14 residues. The data derive from a study of shared clonotypes between healthy human individuals. General study results and limits: Only blood underwent sampling, and tissue repertoires likely differ.

Unsorted samples relied on tens of millions of PBMCs, which served as the source of genomic DNA. Measured with immunoSEQ multiplex PCR; TCRdb has only the in-frame clones, and not every one. The table lists 450,000 to 500,000 clones, approximately 79% of them singletons, with about 12% in the top ten. What was sequenced was PBMCs. The chain carries TRBV7-2 and TRBJ1-5; D gene ambiguous. This TCR derives from a woman in her thirties or forties in good health. Some clones in this sample may be carry-over from other donors' samples. CDR3 coding DNA: TGTGCCAGCAGCCCCCCGGGAGGCCATCAGCCCCAGCATTTT. Its protein product is CASSPPGGHQPQHF. The whole variable domain, filled in from reference TRBV7-2 and TRBJ1-5, reads GAGVSQSPSNKVTEKGKDVELRCDPISGHTALYWYRQSLGQGLEFLIYFQGNSAPDKSGLPSDRFSAERTGGSVSTLTIQRTQQEDSAVYLCASSPPGGHQPQHFGDGTRLSIL.